One sample yielded the 3 T cell receptor beta chains listed below, sequenced in a study of blood T cells in healthy people across ages. It was with a sample-barcoded 5' primer and a J-beta primer mix that a second PCR of roughly 6 to 12 cycles was run. TCRdb called the 5' RACE reads again in MiXCR, with one record for every CDR3 protein. The table records 1.5 million to 1.9 million distinct CDR3 sequences, less than 45% of them present only once. The sample comprised blood. These receptors all come from a woman in her late teens or twenties in good health.

This clonotype was observed a handful of times. The chain links TRBV20-1 to TRBJ2-5; either TRBD1 or TRBD2 may supply D (6 bases each). V was pared by 1 base and J by 11 bases, with 20 bases between. CDR1 and CDR2 (germline): DFQATT, SNEGSKA (reference sequence). The CDR3 length is 14 residues. The CDR3 loop reads CSARVGKIRGEQYF. The CDR3, as DNA: TGCAGTGCTAGAGTTGGGAAAATAAGGGGGGAGCAGTACTTC.

The chain uses TRBV20-1 and TRBJ1-2; D uncertain. Germline CDR1 and CDR2: DFQATT and SNEGSKA (reference sequence). V lost 3 bases and J lost 4, with 12 bases in between. There are 13 residues in the CDR3. CDR3 region: CSASAGGGYGYTF. CDR3 DNA sequence: TGCAGTGCTAGTGCAGGTGGCGGCTATGGCTACACCTTC.

This clonotype was detected a few times. The J gene is TRBJ1-1, the V gene TRBV7-3; the match to TRBD1 covers 9 bases. CDR1 is SGHTA, CDR2 FQGTGA, per germline. CDR3 size: 14 residues. The trim removed 5 bases at V and 5 bases at J, leaving 6 bases unmatched. The CDR3, as DNA: TGTGCCAGCAGCGAACAGGGGGCGCGGACTGAAGCTTTCTTT. It encodes CASSEQGARTEAFF.